The T cell receptor beta chain under discussion was sequenced for a study of shared clonotypes between healthy human individuals. Germline CDR1 is SGHNT and CDR2 is YYREEE (reference sequence). The CDR3 contains 16 residues. V lost 4 bases and J lost 6; bases outside the gene matches: 6. Each subset's genomic DNA was split evenly across several immunoSEQ plates. Profiled with immunoSEQ multiplex PCR; TCRdb holds only in-frame clones, not every one. This sample has over 1.5 million clones, with 95% to 99% found just once. The TCR comes from a man under 40 in good health. The chain has TRBV5-4 and TRBJ1-6; 11 bases are a match to TRBD1. The sequencing sample was made of naive CD4+ T cells sorted from blood. Subset defined: CD45RA+ positively selected. The CDR3 region is CASSRGQGAINSPLHF. As DNA, the CDR3 is TGTGCCAGCAGCCGCGGACAGGGGGCTATTAATTCACCCCTCCACTTT.